Each of the 11 T cell receptor beta chains below was sequenced from the same sample in a study of T cell responses to AZD1222 COVID-19 vaccine. Data came from immunoSEQ multiplex PCR; TCRdb stores just in-frame clones and leaves some out. The profile covers roughly 200,000 clones, with just under 95% appearing a single time and 0.95% to 1.3% taken by the ten largest. Here the sequenced sample was peripheral blood, taken 28 days after the second dose of the MenACWY control vaccine. The receptors stem from an adult who received the MenACWY meningococcal vaccine as a control.

The chain recombines TRBV2 with TRBJ1-6; 9 nucleotides align to TRBD1. This CDR3 comprises 15 residues. Germline-derived CDR1 and CDR2 are SNHLY and FYNNEI. V dropped 10 bases and J dropped 1; count of bases not matched to a gene: 5. CDR3 nucleotides: TGTGCCACCTTACAGGGGGCGTCCTATAATTCACCCCTCCACTTT. The encoded protein is CATLQGASYNSPLHF. The whole variable domain, remainder taken from reference TRBV2 and TRBJ1-6, is EPEVTQTPSHQVTQMGQEVILRCVPISNHLYFYWYRQILGQKVEFLVSFYNNEISEKSEIFDDQFSVERPDGSNFTLKIRSTKLEDSAMYFCATLQGASYNSPLHFGNGTRLTVT.

This chain links TRBV28 with TRBJ2-5, with no clear D. The germline V gene encodes CDR1 MDHEN and CDR2 SYDVKM. The V end lost 1 base, the J end lost 3 bases, and 12 bases lay between the germline ends. The CDR3 is made up of 15 amino acids. CDR3: CASSLSPPAKETQYF. CDR3 nucleotide sequence: TGTGCCAGCAGTTTATCCCCCCCAGCGAAAGAGACCCAGTACTTC.

The chain is built from TRBV3-1 (or the pseudogene TRBV3-2) and TRBJ1-4; D is unclear. Trimming pared 0 bases from V and 5 bases from J, leaving 13 bases between. CDR1 is LGHDT and CDR2 is YNNKEL in the germline V gene (reference sequence). CDR3 length: 16 residues. CDR3 sequence: CASSQESTAANEKLFF. The CDR3 bases are TGTGCCAGCAGCCAAGAGTCGACCGCCGCAAATGAAAAACTGTTTTTT.

The chain is built from TRBV4-3 and TRBJ2-7; 9 bases map to TRBD1. The CDR3 has 16 amino acids. Trimming at V came to 3 bases and at J to 1 base, leaving 7 bases not matched to a gene. Per the germline V gene, CDR1 is LGHNA and CDR2 is YSLEER. The CDR3 DNA is TGCGCCAGCAGCCAGCGCACCGGGACAGGGTCCTACGAGCAGTACTTC. Its protein product is CASSQRTGTGSYEQYF.

The chain recombines TRBV3-1 (or the pseudogene TRBV3-2) with TRBJ1-2; 7 bases are a match to TRBD1. The CDR3 has 16 amino acids. Per germline, CDR1 LGHDT and CDR2 YNNKEL (reference sequence). The V gene end was trimmed by 3 bases and the J gene end by 0 bases; junction bases not matched to a gene: 7. The CDR3 sequence: CASSQEPGQPNYGYTF. The CDR3, as DNA: TGTGCCAGCAGCCAGGAACCGGGACAGCCTAACTATGGCTACACCTTC.

V is TRBV12-1 and J is TRBJ1-1; the table's TRBD1 call for D was not verified on the DNA. TRBV12-1 is a recognized pseudogene. The CDR3 is 19 residues long. CDR3 residues: CASRRRQGGPHGVNTEAFF. In DNA, the CDR3 is TGTGCCAGCAGGAGACGGCAGGGGGGACCTCATGGGGTAAACACTGAAGCTTTCTTT.

V is TRBV10-3 and J is TRBJ1-6, with D perhaps TRBD1 (5 bases). Germline CDR1 reads ENHRY; CDR2 reads SYGVKD. V lost 10 bases and J 3 bases, leaving 19 bases between the germline ends. CDR3 length: 16 amino acids. DNA for the CDR3: TGTGCCACCTCGGCAGGGAACCTCCTCTATAATTCACCCCTCCACTTT. Its translation is CATSAGNLLYNSPLHF.

The genes are TRBV6-2 or TRBV6-3 and TRBJ1-2, with D unresolved. The ends were cut back, 5 bases at V and 3 bases at J, with 7 bases in the middle. Germline V CDR1 and CDR2: MNHEY, SVGEGT. This CDR3 contains 12 residues. For the CDR3, the DNA is TGTGCCAGCAGTCGTGGAGACTATGGCTACACCTTC. It translates to CASSRGDYGYTF.

This rearrangement joins TRBV3-1 (or the pseudogene TRBV3-2) to TRBJ2-7; D is unclear. Germline CDR1 and CDR2: LGHDT and YNNKEL (reference sequence). This CDR3 is 14 amino acids long. V lost 4 bases and J 2 bases, leaving 12 bases between the germline ends. This CDR3 reads CASSPSGRAYEQYF. The CDR3 DNA reads as TGTGCCAGCAGCCCCTCGGGCCGAGCCTACGAGCAGTACTTC.

The chain is built from TRBV15 and TRBJ1-2; TRBD1 is a possible D gene (6 bases). The CDR3 consists of 14 residues. Germline V lookup: CDR1 LNHNV, CDR2 YYDKDF (reference sequence). V dropped 5 bases and J dropped 4 bases, with 14 bases sitting between them. CDR3 residues: CATSPGGLVYGYTF. The CDR3 coding sequence is TGTGCCACCAGCCCCGGGGGGCTGGTCTATGGCTACACCTTC.

This chain uses TRBV19 with TRBJ1-6; the match to TRBD1 covers 9 bases. Germline values: CDR1 LNHDA, CDR2 SQIVND (reference sequence). CDR3 size: 16 residues. Unmatched junction bases numbered 13, after V lost 7 bases and J lost 9 bases. This chain's CDR3 is CASKTAGTGISSPLHF. In nucleotides, the CDR3 is TGTGCCAGTAAAACCGCCGGGACAGGGATTAGTTCACCCCTCCACTTT.